The count of the clone carrying this TCR beta chain is one. Its target is unknown. This sample was included in a study of Ad26.COV2.S vaccination and SARS-CoV-2 variants. Overall study context: A COV1001 Ad26.COV2.S trial-arm participant provided the sample. Findings and caveats of the study: The TCR breadth and depth analyses may have produced an underestimate of total T cell responses.

Treatment specified: 15 to 20 received Ad26.COV2.S at low or high dose, single or two shots; about 5 received placebo; per-sample allocation not given. Specimen acquisition occurred on day 63 following the initial vaccine or placebo injection. A Boston donor was an adult aged 18-55 years. V shed 1 base and J shed 6 bases, with 12 bases lying between them. CDR1 is SQVTM, CDR2 ANQGSEA, per germline. The CDR3 spans 13 residues. Profiling relied on immunoSEQ multiplex PCR, and the TCRdb table lists in-frame clones only, not all of them. The sample has more than 300,000 clones; about 85% are singletons. The rearrangement links TRBV29-1 to TRBJ1-1, with unresolved D. This TCR was sampled from a person between 18 and 59 years old who received the Ad26.COV2.S COVID-19 vaccine or a placebo. The sample was peripheral blood, taken in a trial of Ad26.COV2.S vaccine versus placebo. CDR3 residues: CSVEGEAPPEAFF. The CDR3 DNA sequence: TGCAGCGTTGAAGGAGAGGCCCCGCCTGAAGCTTTCTTT.